This T cell receptor beta chain came from a study of CD8+CD57+ T cells in acquired aplastic anemia listed by TCRdb under 2018. For the wider study: DNA extracted from sorted CD4+ and CD8+ cells had a mean of around 3.3 ug, with a range of about 0.2 to 30 ug. A CD8+CD57+ expansion meant a frequency higher than the mean frequency seen in healthy subjects.

Profiling of TCR beta VDJ combinations and CDR3 sequences used genomic DNA as the template. An Illumina HiSeq 2000 was used for TCR repertoire sequencing. Regarding the original processing steps: TRBV/TRBJ rearrangement plots, CDR3 size and DJ length profiles, and Simpson's diversity index were used to evaluate the repertoires. The most abundant DNA sequence in the deep sequencing data was taken as the immunodominant clone. CDR3 amino acid sequences were screened for sharing across subjects and compared with published repertoires and the VDJdb database. Starting from the raw public reads, TCRdb applied fastp trimming at Q25, assembled clones with MiXCR and retained in-frame beta chains. Each CDR3 protein gets just one entry, which takes the most common genes and DNA from the rows behind it. These V and J calls originate from TCRdb's pipeline instead of the authors' own analysis. The sample table holds 150,000 to 180,000 distinct CDR3 sequences, of which about 50% were seen once. The ten top clones hold about 12% of the sample.

Including cysteine and phenylalanine, the CDR3 has 13 amino acids. The retained sequence is limited to the CDR3, 39 bases, with the frame set at the first base. According to the germline V gene, CDR1 reads SNHLY and CDR2 reads FYNNEI. Clipping removes 7 bases from V and 8 bases from J, with 7 as the unmatched junction base count. The table lists this clonotype with a count of one. Its specific antigen is unknown. No much larger clone exists at a distance of one base, and base qualities are not known. One read alone is a weak basis. What the authors observed across the whole study: Twenty-nine CD8+ CDR3 sequences were shared between patients and controls but appeared highly expressed in patients and within their immunodominant clones. No significant difference in CD8+ Simpson's diversity was found between patients and healthy controls (P=0.060).

Flow cytometry had shown CD8+CD57+ cell expansion in the patients selected for sequencing. Every patient had a diagnosis of severe acquired aplastic anemia based on International Study of Aplastic Anemia and Agranulocytosis and Camitta criteria. At the time blood was sampled, none of the patients had received any therapy. The study deep-sequenced TCR repertoires of sorted CD4+ and CD8+ blood T cells from severe aplastic anemia patients and healthy subjects. Patients were enrolled in the USA under clinicaltrials.gov protocols 00001620, 01623167, 00001397, 00071045, 00081523 and 00961064. Ficoll-Paque density gradient centrifugation was used to isolate peripheral blood mononuclear cells. Before DNA extraction, CD4+ and CD8+ T cells were sorted by FACS or by magnetic beads.

This receptor was identified in a human donor with aplastic anemia. Recombination linked TRBV2 to TRBJ1-4, and 7 bases in between align with TRBD1. The sequenced sample consisted of sorted CD4+, CD8+, or CD8+CD57+ T cells (not recorded which) from PBMCs. The CDR3 reads CASIRDSGEKLFF. The DNA sequence reads TGTGCCAGCATAAGGGACAGTGGCGAAAAACTGTTTTTT.